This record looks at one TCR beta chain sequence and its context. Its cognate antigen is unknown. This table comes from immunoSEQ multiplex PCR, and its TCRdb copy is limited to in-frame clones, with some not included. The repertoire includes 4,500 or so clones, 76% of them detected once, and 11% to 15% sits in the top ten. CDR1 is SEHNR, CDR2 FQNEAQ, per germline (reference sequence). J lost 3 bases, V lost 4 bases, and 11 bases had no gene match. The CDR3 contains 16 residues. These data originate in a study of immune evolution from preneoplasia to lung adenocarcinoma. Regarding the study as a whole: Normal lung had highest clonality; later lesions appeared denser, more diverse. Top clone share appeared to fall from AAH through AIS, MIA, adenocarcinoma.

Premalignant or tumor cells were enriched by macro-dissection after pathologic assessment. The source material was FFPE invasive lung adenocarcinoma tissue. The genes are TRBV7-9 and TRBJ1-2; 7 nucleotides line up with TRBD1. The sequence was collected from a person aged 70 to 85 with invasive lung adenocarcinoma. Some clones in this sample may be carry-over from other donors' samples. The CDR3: CASSSAVGQGDYGYTF. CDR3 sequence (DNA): TGTGCCAGCAGCTCCGCCGTAGGGCAGGGGGACTATGGCTACACCTTC. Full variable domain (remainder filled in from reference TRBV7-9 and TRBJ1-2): DTGVSQNPRHKITKRGQNVTFRCDPISEHNRLYWYRQTLGQGPEFLTYFQNEAQLEKSRLLSDRFSAERPKGSFSTLEIQRTEQGDSAMYLCASSSAVGQGDYGYTFGSGTRLTVV.